Shown below are 10 T cell receptor beta chains from a single sample sequenced in a study of blood T cell repertoires in COVID-19. Clones were read by immunoSEQ multiplex PCR, and TCRdb kept only the in-frame ones, dropping some. In the table there are approximately 250,000 clones, approximately 86% of which are singletons. The specimen was peripheral blood. The receptor set was obtained from a man aged 30-40 years with active or convalescent COVID-19.

This rearrangement joins TRBV7-8 to TRBJ2-5; 16 bases are a match to TRBD2. This CDR3 has 17 residues. Germline V gene data show CDR1 as SGHVS and CDR2 as FQNEAQ. The ends lost 4 bases at V and 4 bases at J; junction bases unmatched: 6. CDR3 region: CASSSGLAGGPGETQYF. The CDR3 nucleotides are TGTGCCAGCAGCTCGGGACTAGCGGGGGGGCCGGGAGAGACCCAGTACTTC.

This chain uses TRBV11-2 with TRBJ2-7, with 7 bases fitting TRBD2. Germline V gene lookup returns CDR1 SGHAT and CDR2 FQNNGV. J lost 1 base, V lost 5 bases, and 2 bases had no gene match. This CDR3 region has 13 residues. The CDR3 sequence: CASSGGESYEQYF. The CDR3 nucleotides are TGTGCCAGCAGCGGGGGGGAATCCTACGAGCAGTACTTC.

This CDR3 reads CASSLEQGVAGGNQPQHF. Written as DNA, the CDR3 is TGTGCCAGCAGCTTGGAACAGGGGGTAGCAGGAGGCAATCAGCCCCAGCATTTT. The V gene is TRBV5-4, the J gene TRBJ1-5, with 8 bases fitting TRBD1. V lost 0 bases, J lost 2 bases, and 10 bases stayed unmatched. Germline loops: CDR1 SGHNT, CDR2 YYREEE (reference sequence). There are 18 residues in the CDR3.

The J gene is TRBJ1-5, the V gene TRBV5-1; D not certain. Germline V gene data show CDR1 as SGHRS and CDR2 as YFSETQ. The V and J ends lost 0 bases and 2 bases respectively, with 9 bases between them. This CDR3 is 15 amino acids long. CDR3 bases: TGCGCCAGCAGCTTGGGTGTTTCGGGCAATCAGCCCCAGCATTTT. This translates into CASSLGVSGNQPQHF.

The count of this clone is one. This chain joins TRBV2 and TRBJ2-3; 8 bases match TRBD2. There are 16 residues in the CDR3. In germline, CDR1 is SNHLY, CDR2 FYNNEI. V lost 1 base to trimming and J lost 1 base; unmatched junction nucleotides: 4. DNA of the CDR3: TGTGCCAGCAGTGAAGTTAGTAGCGGGGGCACAGATACGCAGTATTTT. Its protein product is CASSEVSSGGTDTQYF. The whole variable domain, remainder taken from reference TRBV2 and TRBJ2-3, is EPEVTQTPSHQVTQMGQEVILRCVPISNHLYFYWYRQILGQKVEFLVSFYNNEISEKSEIFDDQFSVERPDGSNFTLKIRSTKLEDSAMYFCASSEVSSGGTDTQYFGPGTRLTVL.

V and J are TRBV7-9 and TRBJ2-7, with D perhaps TRBD1 (5 bases). Germline assignment: CDR1 SEHNR and CDR2 FQNEAQ (reference sequence). This CDR3 contains 14 residues. With 5 bases removed from V and 0 bases from J, the gap between germline ends came to 11 bases. Here the CDR3 reads CASSPRQSSYEQYF. DNA for the CDR3: TGTGCCAGCAGCCCACGACAGAGCTCCTACGAGCAGTACTTC.

The genes are TRBV3-1 (or the pseudogene TRBV3-2) and TRBJ1-2; 7 bases map to TRBD1. The CDR3 is 15 residues long. CDR1 and CDR2 (germline): LGHDT, YNNKEL (reference sequence). With V trimmed by 4 bases and J by 1 base, 6 bases remained unmatched. CDR3 coding DNA: TGTGCCAGCAGCCCCGGACAGGAACTTAACTATGGCTACACCTTC. This encodes CASSPGQELNYGYTF.

This clone was recorded a few times. V gene TRBV7-2 combines with J gene TRBJ2-3; 8 nucleotides line up with TRBD2. Trimming cost V 3 bases and J 1 base; bases outside gene matches: 3. The CDR3 has 15 amino acids. Germline lookup yields CDR1 SGHTA and CDR2 FQGNSA. CDR3 bases: TGTGCCAGCAGCTTGCCGGGACTAGGCACAGATACGCAGTATTTT. Translated, it gives CASSLPGLGTDTQYF.

This clone was counted between two and nine times. V gene TRBV4-3 combines with J gene TRBJ1-6, with 7 positions matching TRBD1. CDR3 length: 16 amino acids. Germline V gene data show CDR1 as LGHNA and CDR2 as YSLEER. The ends lost 4 bases at V and 11 bases at J; junction bases unmatched: 14. CDR3 sequence (DNA): TGCGCCAGCAGCCCCAGTGACAGGGCTTGGGGGACACCCCTCCACTTT. It codes for CASSPSDRAWGTPLHF.

This clone is a singleton in its sample. CDR3 protein: CASSPPGGTDTQYF. CDR3 DNA: TGTGCCAGCAGTCCGCCGGGAGGCACAGATACGCAGTATTTT. V is TRBV13 and J is TRBJ2-3, with a tentative D call TRBD2 (6 bases). Trimming took off 6 bases at V and 1 base at J, with 11 bases between the two ends. The CDR3 is made up of 14 amino acids. Germline V CDR1 and CDR2: PRHDT, FYEKMQ (reference sequence).